These 18 T cell receptor beta chains share one sample of origin, sequenced in a study of post-analysis software for immune sequencing data. Presence of unique molecular identifiers characterized the TCR beta cDNA libraries. TCRdb independently ran MiXCR on the PCR reads; one entry per CDR3 protein. The profile shows around 260,000 distinct CDR3 sequences, around 34% of them singletons. The antigens for these receptors are not known. Whole-study results and caveats: TRBV5-6, TRBV5-1 and TRBV20-1 were among a few TRBV segments more frequent in patients than controls.

The specimen sequenced was blood. Source of these receptors: a girl aged 10 to 17 with multiple sclerosis.

This clonotype was detected a few times. The J gene is TRBJ2-7, the V gene TRBV13, with D maybe TRBD1 (5 bases). The CDR3 length is 13 residues. CDR1 and CDR2 from the germline V gene are PRHDT and FYEKMQ (reference sequence). V was shortened by 2 bases and J by 7 bases, with 12 bases between the two germline ends. The CDR3 DNA follows: TGTGCCAGCAGCTTATATTCCAGGGCTGAGCAGTACTTC. Translated, it gives CASSLYSRAEQYF.

In the case of this clonotype: A much larger clone lies a single base off, so this may be a read error. The chain is built from TRBV7-8 and TRBJ2-7; 8 bases fit TRBD1. V shed 0 bases, J shed 1 base, and the junction held 5 bases outside the gene matches. This CDR3 comprises 16 residues. Germline CDR1 SGHVS, CDR2 FQNEAQ. The CDR3 DNA reads as TGTGCCAGCAGCTTAGCCCCGGGGACAGGTTCCTACGAGCAGTACTTC. It specifies CASSLAPGTGSYEQYF. The entire variable domain, with the rest obtained from reference TRBV7-8 and TRBJ2-7, is as follows: GAGVSQSPRYKVAKRGQDVALRCDPISGHVSLFWYQQALGQGPEFLTYFQNEAQLDKSGLPSDRFFAERPEGSVSTLKIQRTQQEDSAVYLCASSLAPGTGSYEQYFGPGTRLTVT.

Only a few counts were recorded for this clonotype. V gene TRBV20-1 combines with J gene TRBJ2-1; either TRBD1 or TRBD2 may fit D (5 bases each). The V end was cut by 5 bases, the J end by 5 bases, with 13 bases between. This CDR3 is built from 13 residues. The germline gives CDR1 DFQATT, CDR2 SNEGSKA (reference sequence). CDR3 protein: CSAGGWGNNEQFF. Written as DNA, the CDR3 is TGCAGTGCTGGGGGATGGGGGAACAATGAGCAGTTCTTC.

This clonotype has a handful of counts. J is TRBJ2-6 and V is TRBV5-5; perhaps TRBD2 as D (5 bases). The CDR3 runs 16 residues. Germline CDR1 reads SGHKS; CDR2 reads YYEKEE (reference sequence). V gave up 8 bases and J gave up 0 bases, with 15 bases separating them. The CDR3 sequence: CASTRALSSGANVLTF. CDR3 nucleotides: TGTGCCAGTACTAGAGCCCTGAGCTCTGGGGCCAACGTCCTGACTTTC.

The chain uses TRBV5-6 and TRBJ2-1, with no clear D. Germline loops: CDR1 SGHDT, CDR2 YYEEEE. The ends were cut back, 4 bases at V and 8 bases at J, with 10 bases in the middle. The CDR3 has 12 residues. CDR3 amino acids: CASSPVGDEQFF. The CDR3 DNA is TGTGCCAGCAGCCCGGTGGGTGATGAGCAGTTCTTC.

This clonotype was recorded a few times. The chain links TRBV28 to TRBJ1-4, with 11 bases aligning to TRBD1. This CDR3 has 15 amino acids. V lost 6 bases, J lost 7 bases, and 7 bases stayed unmatched. Germline CDR1 and CDR2: MDHEN and SYDVKM. The CDR3 nucleotides are TGTGCCAGCAGGATCCCCGGGACAGGGGGTGAAAAACTGTTTTTT. This sequence encodes CASRIPGTGGEKLFF. Full variable domain (missing parts from reference TRBV28 and TRBJ1-4): DVKVTQSSRYLVKRTGEKVFLECVQDMDHENMFWYRQDPGLGLRLIYFSYDVKMKEKGDIPEGYSVSREKKERFSLILESASTNQTSMYLCASRIPGTGGEKLFFGSGTQLSVL.

V is TRBV12-3 or TRBV12-4 and J is TRBJ1-1, with 7 bases that match TRBD1. The J segment lost 2 bases and the V segment lost 4 bases, leaving 10 bases of the junction unmatched. The CDR3 has 16 amino acids. The CDR3 region has the DNA TGTGCCAGCAGTTCCCCGGTACAGGGGACCAACACTGAAGCTTTCTTT. It codes for CASSSPVQGTNTEAFF.

The chain recombines TRBV10-3 with TRBJ2-7; TRBD2 matches at 11 bases. The last part of the DNA fits TRBJ2-5 better; the J call may be wrong. The CDR3 sequence is 16 residues long. The V gene's germline CDR1 is ENHRY and CDR2 SYGVKD. CDR3 sequence (DNA): TGTGCCATCAGTGGTGGGACTAGCGGTAATAGGGAGACCCAGTACTTC. This gives the protein CAISGGTSGNRETQYF.

The gene calls are TRBV7-2 and TRBJ2-3, with 9 bases aligning to TRBD2. Trimming at V came to 1 base and at J to 4 bases, leaving 6 bases not matched to a gene. Germline V gene sequence: CDR1 SGHTA, CDR2 FQGNSA. The CDR3 is 16 residues long. This CDR3 reads CASSLVRGGRADTQYF. As DNA, the CDR3 is TGTGCCAGCAGCTTAGTGCGGGGGGGGCGGGCAGATACGCAGTATTTT. Drawing the rest from reference TRBV7-2 and TRBJ2-3, the complete variable domain is GAGVSQSPSNKVTEKGKDVELRCDPISGHTALYWYRQSLGQGLEFLIYFQGNSAPDKSGLPSDRFSAERTGGSVSTLTIQRTQQEDSAVYLCASSLVRGGRADTQYFGPGTRLTVL.

This clonotype was seen many times. This chain links TRBV9 with TRBJ1-5, with a possible D match to TRBD1 (6 bases). Between the trimmed V and J ends, which lost 4 bases and 5 bases, there was a span of 10 bases. Looked up from germline, CDR1 is SGDLS and CDR2 is YYNGEE. This CDR3 comprises 13 residues. In nucleotides, the CDR3 is TGTGCCAGCAGCTCACAGGGAGATCAGCCCCAGCATTTT. Translation: CASSSQGDQPQHF.

The chain joins TRBV7-3 to TRBJ2-1; 9 bases fit TRBD1. The CDR3 runs to 16 residues. Germline values: CDR1 SGHTA, CDR2 FQGTGA. Trimming removed 5 bases from V and 4 bases from J; junction bases left unmatched: 9. The DNA for the CDR3 is TGTGCCAGCAGCCTCAAAGCGGGACAGGGTTACAATGAGCAGTTCTTC. This encodes CASSLKAGQGYNEQFF.

This clonotype was seen at least ten times. V usage is TRBV4-2 and J usage is TRBJ2-5; D ambiguous. Germline lookup yields CDR1 LGHNA and CDR2 YNFKEQ. The CDR3 totals 14 residues. V gave up 0 bases and J gave up 2 bases, with 7 bases separating them. The CDR3: CASSQEARQETQYF. CDR3 bases: TGTGCCAGCAGCCAAGAGGCCAGACAAGAGACCCAGTACTTC.

This clonotype has ten or more counts. J is TRBJ1-1 and V is TRBV10-3; possible D gene TRBD1, 6 bases. The CDR3 spans 13 residues. V was trimmed by 6 bases and J by 1 base, leaving 9 bases between them. Germline CDR1 is ENHRY and CDR2 is SYGVKD. The CDR3 reads CAIRDSSNTEAFF. The DNA of the CDR3 is TGTGCCATCAGGGACAGCTCGAACACTGAAGCTTTCTTT.

DNA for the CDR3: TGTGCCAGCAGCTGGCGGACAGGGGACACTGAAGCTTTCTTT. Translating it yields CASSWRTGDTEAFF. V gene TRBV5-6 combines with J gene TRBJ1-1; TRBD1 agrees at 9 bases. The germline CDR1 and CDR2 sequences are SGHDT and YYEEEE. The length of the CDR3 is 14 residues. The V and J ends lost 3 bases and 3 bases, in that order; junction bases with no gene match: 3.

In its sample, this clonotype ranks as medium-sized (0.01 to 0.1%). This rearrangement joins TRBV14 to TRBJ2-6; weak D call: TRBD1 (5 bases). In germline, CDR1 is SGHDN, CDR2 FVKESK. V was clipped by 5 bases and J by 4 bases, with 12 bases between them. The CDR3 totals 15 residues. CDR3 sequence (DNA): TGTGCCAGCAGCGATACAGGCCGGGGGGCCAACGTCCTGACTTTC. It specifies CASSDTGRGANVLTF.

For this clonotype: A much larger clone lies one base from this, so it may be a read error. The chain employs TRBV7-7 and TRBJ2-7; TRBD1 or TRBD2 may be the D gene (5 bases each). The CDR3 sequence is 14 residues long. CDR1 is SSHAT, CDR2 FNYEAQ, per germline (reference sequence). CDR3 loop: CASSRRDGGYEQYF. The CDR3 DNA sequence: TGTGCTAGCAGCCGCCGGGACGGCGGCTACGAGCAGTACTTC.

This clonotype showed up many times. This sequence joins TRBV2 and TRBJ2-1; a possible D gene is TRBD2 (5 bases). V lost 3 bases, J lost 8 bases, and 14 bases lay in between. Germline CDR1 and CDR2: SNHLY and FYNNEI. There are 14 residues in the CDR3. Here the CDR3 DNA reads TGTGCCAGCAGTGACGGGATTAGAGAGGATGAGCAGTTCTTC. Translation gives CASSDGIREDEQFF.

V is TRBV7-2 and J is TRBJ2-7, with 8 bases fitting TRBD2. The germline V gene has CDR1 SGHTA and CDR2 FQGNSA. The CDR3 spans 16 residues. J was trimmed by 2 bases and V by 5 bases; bases with no gene match: 11. The DNA for the CDR3 is TGTGCCAGCAGCCCCCAGTCCCAGCGGGGGCCCTACGAGCAGTACTTC. Translation gives CASSPQSQRGPYEQYF. The full variable domain, in which reference TRBV7-2 and TRBJ2-7 provide the parts outside the CDR3, is GAGVSQSPSNKVTEKGKDVELRCDPISGHTALYWYRQSLGQGLEFLIYFQGNSAPDKSGLPSDRFSAERTGGSVSTLTIQRTQQEDSAVYLCASSPQSQRGPYEQYFGPGTRLTVT.